The 4 T cell receptor beta chains below were found in one sample sequenced in a study of beta chain features in type 1 diabetes. Study conclusions and caveats: Significant though moderate, a shortening of TCRB CDR3s appeared in all four CD4+ subsets of Type 1 diabetes patients.

Antigen specificity for these receptors is unknown. As every portion of the isolated RNA was reverse transcribed, the sequencing read expressed TCRB transcripts. Using immunoSEQ multiplex PCR, the repertoire was profiled, and TCRdb retains in-frame clones only, with some absent. The sample carries approximately 250,000 clones, 11% recorded once. The sample consisted of naive CD4+ T cells from blood. All receptors come from a man aged 30 to 45 with type 1 diabetes.

This chain joins TRBV18 and TRBJ2-5; D might be TRBD1 (5 bases). Germline V gives CDR1 KGHSH, CDR2 LQKENI. Trimming stripped 3 bases from V and 1 base from J, with 9 bases between. This CDR3 is 14 amino acids long. Here the CDR3 reads CASSPAQGQETQYF. DNA for the CDR3: TGTGCCAGCTCACCGGCGCAGGGCCAAGAGACCCAGTACTTC.

A few counts support this clone. The CDR3 nucleotides read TGTGCCAGCAGTGATGTTCCCCACAGCACTAACTATGGCTACACCTTC. Protein: CASSDVPHSTNYGYTF. This rearrangement joins TRBV2 to TRBJ1-2, with no clear D. This CDR3 spans 16 amino acids. The germline V gene encodes CDR1 SNHLY and CDR2 FYNNEI. The germline V and J ends were trimmed by 3 bases and 0 bases, with 14 bases remaining between them.

The chain links TRBV15 to TRBJ1-1; D remains ambiguous. With 0 bases removed from V and 1 base from J, the gap between germline ends came to 6 bases. Germline V gives CDR1 LNHNV, CDR2 YYDKDF (reference sequence). CDR3 length equals 14 residues. The CDR3 DNA follows: TGTGCCACCAGCAGAGATGGGAGGAACACTGAAGCTTTCTTT. It yields the protein CATSRDGRNTEAFF.

This clone was seen only a few times. The J gene is TRBJ1-1, the V gene TRBV7-2; 7 bases fit TRBD1. This CDR3 has 14 amino acids. The germline V gene encodes CDR1 SGHTA and CDR2 FQGNSA. The V and J ends lost 4 bases and 5 bases, in that order; junction bases with no gene match: 7. CDR3 nucleotides: TGTGCCAGCAGCTCCGTCGGGACAGCTACTGAAGCTTTCTTT. This encodes CASSSVGTATEAFF.